This T cell receptor beta chain was retrieved from a study of T cells in tuberculosis. Findings of the study overall: A GMM-specific repertoire classifier reached roughly 86% accuracy, AUROC under 0.95. Active tuberculosis TCR-alpha repertoires lay closer to GMM-specific TCRs than IGRA-negative controls, suggesting clonal expansion. Shorter CDR3-alpha in active tuberculosis partly drove smaller distances.

CDR3 length: 14 residues. The V end was cut by 1 base, the J end by 3 bases, with 11 bases between. Germline-derived CDR1 and CDR2 are SGHDT and YYEEEE. This clone came up once. The antigen is undetermined. Generated by immunoSEQ multiplex PCR, the TCRdb table keeps only in-frame clones and is missing some. The data contain 35,000 to 55,000 clones, about 95% of them singletons. The genes are TRBV5-6 and TRBJ2-7; D remains unclear. The sequenced sample consisted of PBMCs. This sequence was found in a donor aged 10-30 years with latent tuberculosis or without tuberculosis infection. The CDR3 DNA reads TGTGCCAGCAGCTTGAGCCTGGGCCGCTACGAGCAGTACTTC. It encodes CASSLSLGRYEQYF. Full variable domain (remainder filled in from reference TRBV5-6 and TRBJ2-7): DAGVTQSPTHLIKTRGQQVTLRCSPKSGHDTVSWYQQALGQGPQFIFQYYEEEERQRGNFPDRFSGHQFPNYSSELNVNALLLGDSALYLCASSLSLGRYEQYFGPGTRLTVT.